This T cell receptor (beta chain) originates from a study of T cell repertoires in cytomegalovirus infection (dated by TCRdb to between 2018 and 2021). Regarding the research as a whole: Recently identified HLA-C-restricted CMV epitopes, whose presentation resists viral immunomodulation, were targeted by peptide stimulations together with well-studied HLA-B-restricted epitopes. The HLA type of each donor mattered for the analysis, because public TCR beta signatures pointed to carriage of CMV infection along with the matching HLA type.

The germline V gene (reference sequence) sets CDR1 to LNHDA and CDR2 to SQIVND. The CDR3 has 15 amino acids, counting the end cysteine and phenylalanine. Only the CDR3 DNA is retained, 45 bases long and in frame from the first base. Relative to germline, V is 3 bases shorter and J is 1 base shorter, with 11 bases between their ends. The treatment or condition label for this specimen denotes: in vitro stimulation with specific CMV peptide epitopes to enrich CMV-specific T cells. Summary of the overall study and its limitations: Carriers of CMV infection plus the relevant HLA type were discriminated by the cumulative frequency of public TCR beta family members in the study cohort and in an independent approximately 360-donor cohort. The ex vivo response was dominated by HLA-C-restricted CMV-specific TCR beta clonotypes, which also provided the single most frequent clonotype in two of eight donors.

Of note for this clonotype: Its antigen is currently not known. It has no much larger one-base neighbor in the sample; base qualities were not kept.

Sequencing took place on an Illumina HiSeq 1500. Using fastp trimming at Q25 and MiXCR clonotype assembly, TCRdb reanalyzed the public sequencing data and kept in-frame beta chains. One record per CDR3 amino acid sequence lists the most common genes and DNA. The table for this sample lists hundreds of thousands of distinct CDR3 sequences; about 33% of them were counted only once. Roughly a sixth of the sample goes to the ten largest clones. The chain joins TRBV19 to TRBJ2-3; the D region possibly corresponds to TRBD1 (5 bases align). The sample was cultured PBMCs, taken from culture after CMV antigen stimulation. The origin of this receptor is a human donor in good health (CMV status not recorded). Some clones in this sample may be carry-over from other donors' samples. CDR3 protein: CASSIAQERTDTQYF. The DNA sequence follows: TGTGCCAGTAGTATCGCACAGGAGCGCACAGATACGCAGTATTTT.